This entry features one T cell receptor (beta chain) sequence. The data stem from a study of shared clonotypes between healthy human individuals. Repertoires were generated with immunoSEQ multiplex PCR, while TCRdb's copy carries only in-frame clones and drops some. The sample has over a million clones, approximately 80% seen once. The receptor's source is a man aged 18 to 29 in good health. Some clones in this sample may be carry-over from other donors' samples. The sequencing sample was made of memory CD4+ T cells from PBMCs. Subset specified: CD45RA-negative fraction.

The CDR3 here is CASSLARTRFNEQFF. The CDR3 DNA sequence: TGTGCCAGCAGCTTAGCTAGGACACGCTTTAATGAGCAGTTCTTC. This rearrangement joins TRBV7-6 to TRBJ2-1, with D maybe TRBD1 (5 bases). Germline values: CDR1 SGHVS, CDR2 FNYEAQ. This CDR3 has 15 residues. V was pared by 0 bases and J by 7 bases, with 13 bases between. Full variable domain (remainder filled in from reference TRBV7-6 and TRBJ2-1): GAGVSQSPRYKVTKRGQDVALRCDPISGHVSLYWYRQALGQGPEFLTYFNYEAQQDKSGLPNDRFSAERPEGSISTLTIQRTEQRDSAMYRCASSLARTRFNEQFFGPGTRLTVL.